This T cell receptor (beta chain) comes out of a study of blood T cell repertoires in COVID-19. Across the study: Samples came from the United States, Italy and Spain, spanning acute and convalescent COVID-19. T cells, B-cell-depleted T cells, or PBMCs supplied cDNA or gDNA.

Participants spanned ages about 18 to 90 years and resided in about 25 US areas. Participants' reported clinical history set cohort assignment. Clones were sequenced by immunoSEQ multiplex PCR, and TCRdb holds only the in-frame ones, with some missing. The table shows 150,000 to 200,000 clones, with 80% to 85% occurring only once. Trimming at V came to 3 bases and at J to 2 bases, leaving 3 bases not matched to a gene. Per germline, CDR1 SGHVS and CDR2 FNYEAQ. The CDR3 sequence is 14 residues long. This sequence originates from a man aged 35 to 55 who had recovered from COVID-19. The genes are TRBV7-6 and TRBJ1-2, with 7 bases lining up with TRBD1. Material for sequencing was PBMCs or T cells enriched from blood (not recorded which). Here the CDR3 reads CASSFRGTNYGYTF. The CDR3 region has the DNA TGTGCCAGCAGCTTCAGGGGGACCAACTATGGCTACACCTTC.